This is a list of T cell receptor beta chains from one sample in a study of blood T cell repertoires in COVID-19. Assay: immunoSEQ multiplex PCR; the TCRdb copy retains only in-frame clones and omits some. Among roughly 53,000 clones listed, roughly four fifths were seen once. The sample comprised peripheral blood. The receptors here all came from a human donor in a cohort sampled during active COVID-19. The conserved cysteine and the conserved F or W are not part of the CDR3 here. The listing skips clone size in some rows; elsewhere it reads once, few, many or a size class.

clone_size v_call cdr3_aa
. TRBV11-3 ASSPRVSGETYEQY
. TRBV6-2/TRBV6-3 ASSMKRHANTGELF
. TRBV28 ASSPETGLSSPLH
. TRBV4-1 ASSQPGSRGETQY
. TRBV15 ATSRGQQETQY
. TRBV6-5 ASRREGSSYNEQF
. TRBV9 ASSGGKVSDEQF
once TRBV5-6 ASSLGRGAGYT
. TRBV5-4 ASSSGRTNMNTEAF
. TRBV2 ASSLAGLGELF
. TRBV5-3 ARSHYPGTSGRVDEQY
. TRBV18 ASSRETGGTQPQH
. TRBV5-6 ASSLAAEGGYT
. TRBV7-6 ASSLMAPSYQETQY
once TRBV5-1 ASSLTGQLNEQY
. TRBV12-3/TRBV12-4 ASRTGPYTEAF
many TRBV30 AWSTIQAYEQY
. TRBV7-9 ASSPVWVQGNTEAF
. TRBV2 ASRPTSGGATDTQY
. TRBV19 ASSMGHTDTQY
. TRBV18 ASSPDTVNSPLH
. TRBV7-2 ASTIAAGTNYEQY
. TRBV29-1 SVEDWTSGGAPDTQY
. TRBV9 ASSVGERGPIYNEQF
few TRBV4-3 ASSQGRGRGGPNTGELF
few TRBV6-2/TRBV6-3 ASSGGKETQY
. TRBV6-2/TRBV6-3 ASSPLGSGETQY
. TRBV7-2 ASSQYSGGAGDTQY
. TRBV6-2/TRBV6-3 ASSYPTETYEQY
. TRBV6-6 ASRETVSNYGYT
. TRBV2 ASGRQPTDTQY
once TRBV4-1 ASSRLGGDQETQY
. TRBV14 ASKGQISTDTQY
. TRBV30 AWSVLAGTNTGELF
. TRBV4-3 ASSPQTRGNTEAF
. TRBV3-1/TRBV3-2 ASSGIAGDNEQF
. TRBV27 ASSARTGESF
. TRBV7-9 ASTGLLNTEAF
. TRBV9 ASSVASAGDTDTQY
. TRBV3-1/TRBV3-2 ASSQRPARTYEQY
. TRBV18 ASSLTRQGEYEQY
. TRBV7-2 ASSLGQGWAEAF
. TRBV5-1 ASSTLAGGPSYEQY
. TRBV5-8 ASSYILSGRRTDTQY
. TRBV4-3 ASSQEHFYEQY
. TRBV5-1 ASSSPAGETDTQY
. TRBV27 ASYRGGYGYT
. TRBV27 ASSLSSLSEKLF
. TRBV6-5 ASTTAAGEADTQY
. TRBV5-4 ASSPSQGIYGYT
few TRBV6-1 ASSATGTGGSGEKLF
. TRBV7-2 ASSFTQGGNQPQH
few TRBV7-6 ASSLMGGPTDTQY
. TRBV3-1/TRBV3-2 ASSLQQAGGLVEQF
. TRBV10-2 ASSEDNTHEQF
. TRBV4-1 ASSQDGQGIDTQY
. TRBV9 ASIFSGTGVKQY
. TRBV5-4 ASSRTGGAGYT
. TRBV11-3 ASSLAGQGAYEQF